Each of the 6 T cell receptor beta chains below was sequenced from the same sample in a study of PD-L1 blockade in urothelial cancer. Produced via immunoSEQ multiplex PCR; TCRdb's table is partial and in-frame only. The sample yields 53,000 or so clones, about 86% seen once. The specimen was PBMCs, collected around atezolizumab (anti-PD-L1) treatment. These receptors were obtained from a man in his 60s with urothelial cancer.

This clone was seen just once. The chain combines TRBV5-8 with TRBJ2-1; TRBD2 aligns across 9 bases. V was pared by 4 bases and J by 4 bases, with 6 bases of the junction left unmatched. The CDR3 covers 15 residues. Germline V gives CDR1 SGHTS, CDR2 YDEGEE. The CDR3 sequence: CASSLRLAVYNEQFF. The CDR3 DNA sequence: TGTGCCAGCAGCCTCCGACTAGCGGTTTACAATGAGCAGTTCTTC.

V gene TRBV11-1 combines with J gene TRBJ2-7; 9 bases line up with TRBD2. J was trimmed by 5 bases and V by 1 base; bases with no gene match: 12. CDR1 is SGHAT, CDR2 FQDESV, per germline (reference sequence). CDR3 length equals 17 residues. As DNA, the CDR3 is TGTGCCAGCAGCTTAGTCCCTAGCGGGGCCCTTAGGGACGAGCAGTACTTC. Protein sequence: CASSLVPSGALRDEQYF.

The CDR3 here is CASSSLLAGAGEQYF. The CDR3 bases are TGCGCCAGCAGTTCCTTACTAGCGGGAGCAGGGGAGCAGTACTTC. This chain uses TRBV4-3 with TRBJ2-7, with TRBD2 matching over 11 bases. The J segment lost 7 bases and the V segment lost 6 bases, leaving 11 bases of the junction unmatched. Germline loops: CDR1 LGHNA, CDR2 YSLEER. This CDR3 is 15 amino acids long.

This chain connects TRBV9 to TRBJ1-6; 9 positions agree with TRBD1. J gave up 9 bases and V 0 bases, and 4 bases lay outside the gene matches. Germline V CDR1 and CDR2: SGDLS, YYNGEE. The CDR3 spans 15 residues. The CDR3 here is CASSVATGGISPLHF. CDR3 nucleotide sequence: TGTGCCAGCAGCGTAGCTACAGGGGGCATTTCACCCCTCCACTTT.

A single count supports this clone. The chain recombines TRBV5-4 with TRBJ2-4; the D gene is possibly TRBD2 (5 bases). The V and J ends lost 3 bases and 1 base respectively, with 14 bases between them. This CDR3 comprises 16 residues. Per germline, CDR1 SGHNT and CDR2 YYREEE (reference sequence). The CDR3, as DNA: TGTGCCAGCAGCTATTCGGCTAGCCTGGCCAAAAACATTCAGTACTTC. This codes for CASSYSASLAKNIQYF.

The V gene is TRBV7-9, the J gene TRBJ1-2; tentative D call: TRBD1 (5 bases). Germline V CDR1 and CDR2: SEHNR, FQNEAQ (reference sequence). The V end was cut by 6 bases, the J end by 4 bases, with 12 bases between. The CDR3 consists of 13 residues. The CDR3 bases are TGTGCCAGCAGTCCCAGGGTTTCCTATGGCTACACCTTC. Residues: CASSPRVSYGYTF.